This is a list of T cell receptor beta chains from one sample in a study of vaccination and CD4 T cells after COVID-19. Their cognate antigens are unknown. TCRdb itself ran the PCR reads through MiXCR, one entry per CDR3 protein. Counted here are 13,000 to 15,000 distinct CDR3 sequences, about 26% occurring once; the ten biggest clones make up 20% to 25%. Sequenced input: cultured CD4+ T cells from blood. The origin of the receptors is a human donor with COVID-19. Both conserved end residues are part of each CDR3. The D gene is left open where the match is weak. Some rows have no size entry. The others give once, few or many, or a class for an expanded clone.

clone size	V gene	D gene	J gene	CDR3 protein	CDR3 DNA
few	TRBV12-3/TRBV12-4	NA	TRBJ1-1	CASNTHGRGSEAFF	TGTGCCAGCAATACTCATGGACGGGGGTCTGAAGCTTTCTTT
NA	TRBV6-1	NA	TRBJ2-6	CASSRRGGEAGANVLTF	TGTGCCAGCAGTCGCAGGGGGGGCGAGGCAGGGGCCAACGTCCTGACTTTC
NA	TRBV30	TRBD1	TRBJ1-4	CAWRKQGVDFEKLFF	TGTGCCTGGAGGAAACAGGGGGTCGATTTTGAAAAACTGTTTTTT
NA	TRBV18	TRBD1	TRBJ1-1	CASSPLGQGSLTEAFF	TGTGCCAGCTCACCATTGGGACAGGGATCTCTCACTGAAGCTTTCTTT
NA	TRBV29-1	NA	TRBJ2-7	CSVVLRTYEQYF	TGCAGCGTTGTTCTGAGAACCTACGAGCAGTACTTC
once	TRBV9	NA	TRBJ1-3	CASSSTITSSGNTIYF	TGTGCCAGCAGCTCAACCATTACGTCTTCCGGAAACACCATATATTTT
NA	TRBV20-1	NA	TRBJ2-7	CSARNTGRAEEQYF	TGCAGTGCCAGGAACACGGGCAGGGCGGAAGAGCAGTACTTC
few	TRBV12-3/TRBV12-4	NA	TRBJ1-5	CASTWGGGSNQPQHF	TGTGCCAGCACCTGGGGGGGTGGTAGCAATCAGCCCCAGCATTTT
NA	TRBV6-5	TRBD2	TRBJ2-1	CASSYSSAGVGYNEQFF	TGTGCCAGCAGTTACTCGTCAGCGGGGGTGGGCTACAATGAGCAGTTCTTC
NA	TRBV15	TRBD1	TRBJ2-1	CATSRDGTGTYNEQFF	TGTGCCACCAGCAGAGACGGGACAGGGACGTACAATGAGCAGTTCTTC
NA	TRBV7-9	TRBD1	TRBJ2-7	CASSPSKTGGIIGYEQYF	TGTGCCAGCAGCCCTAGTAAGACAGGGGGTATTATTGGTTACGAGCAGTACTTC
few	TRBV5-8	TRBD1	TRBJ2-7	CASSLRQGTGREQYF	TGTGCCAGCAGCCTAAGACAGGGGACGGGACGGGAGCAGTACTTC
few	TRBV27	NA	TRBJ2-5	CASSSGSGQQETQYF	TGTGCCAGCAGTTCGGGGTCGGGCCAACAAGAGACCCAGTACTTC
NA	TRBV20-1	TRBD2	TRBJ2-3	CSARDPKAGAGGDTQYF	TGCAGTGCTAGAGACCCCAAGGCGGGAGCGGGGGGGGATACGCAGTATTTT
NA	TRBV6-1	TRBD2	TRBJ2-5	CASRGSGGAIIETQYF	TGTGCCAGCCGAGGTAGCGGGGGGGCGATAATTGAGACCCAGTACTTC
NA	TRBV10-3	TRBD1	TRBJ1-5	CATEMTGDNQPQHF	TGTGCCACCGAGATGACAGGGGACAATCAGCCCCAGCATTTT
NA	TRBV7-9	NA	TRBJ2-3	CASSPRTADTQYF	TGTGCCAGCAGCCCTAGGACGGCAGATACGCAGTATTTT
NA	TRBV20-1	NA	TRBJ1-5	CSALRDGGSQPQHF	TGCAGTGCCCTACGTGACGGAGGGTCTCAGCCCCAGCATTTT
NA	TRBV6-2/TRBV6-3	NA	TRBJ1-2	CASRGSGRSNYGYTF	TGTGCCAGCAGAGGCTCAGGGCGGTCGAACTATGGCTACACCTTC
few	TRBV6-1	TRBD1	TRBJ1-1	CASIHTGGTEAFF	TGTGCCAGCATTCATACAGGGGGCACTGAAGCTTTCTTT
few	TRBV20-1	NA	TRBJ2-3	CSASTGTDTQYF	TGCAGTGCTAGTACGGGCACAGATACGCAGTATTTT
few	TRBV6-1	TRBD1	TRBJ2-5	CASSALGTAIQETQYF	TGTGCCAGCAGTGCCCTCGGGACAGCGATCCAAGAGACCCAGTACTTC
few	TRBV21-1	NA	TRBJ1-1	CASSAARQPSFTEAFF	TGTGCCAGCAGCGCAGCTCGACAGCCGTCGTTCACTGAAGCTTTCTTT
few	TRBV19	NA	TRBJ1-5	CASTSIGGGYQGQPQHF	TGTGCCAGTACCAGTATTGGGGGGGGGTACCAAGGGCAGCCCCAGCATTTT
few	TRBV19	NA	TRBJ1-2	CASSMVFAGAGYTF	TGTGCCAGTAGTATGGTCTTTGCGGGGGCCGGCTACACCTTC
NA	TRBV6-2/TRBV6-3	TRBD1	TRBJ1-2	CASSPYSGTGRSASNYGYTF	TGTGCCAGCAGTCCTTACTCCGGGACAGGGAGGTCCGCTTCTAACTATGGCTACACCTTC
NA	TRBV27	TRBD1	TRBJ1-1	CASRPGGQGLGLNTEAFF	TGTGCCAGCCGCCCGGGGGGACAGGGCCTGGGGTTGAACACTGAAGCTTTCTTT
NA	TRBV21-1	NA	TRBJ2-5	CASSKVRRTKETQYF	TGTGCCAGCAGCAAAGTGAGGAGGACTAAAGAGACCCAGTACTTC
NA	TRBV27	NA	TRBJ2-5	CASSNTVQETQYF	TGTGCCAGCAGTAATACGGTACAAGAGACCCAGTACTTC
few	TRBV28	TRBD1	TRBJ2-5	CASRLTGWETQYF	TGTGCCAGCAGACTGACAGGGTGGGAGACCCAGTACTTC
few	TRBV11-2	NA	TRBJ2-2	CASSRQTNTGELFF	TGTGCCAGCAGTCGCCAGACAAACACCGGGGAGCTGTTTTTT
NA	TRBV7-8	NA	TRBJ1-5	CASSRLTASMNSNQPQHF	TGTGCCAGCAGCAGGTTAACAGCCTCCATGAATAGCAATCAGCCCCAGCATTTT
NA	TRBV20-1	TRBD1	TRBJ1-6	CSARDGTGGNSPLHF	TGCAGTGCTAGAGATGGGACAGGGGGAAATTCACCCCTCCACTTT
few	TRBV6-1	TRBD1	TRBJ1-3	CASSPLGQGSGNTIYF	TGTGCCAGCAGTCCCTTAGGACAGGGAAGTGGAAACACCATATATTTT
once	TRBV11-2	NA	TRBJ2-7	CASSLDRDLGYEQYF	TGTGCCAGCAGCTTAGACAGGGATTTGGGCTACGAGCAGTACTTC
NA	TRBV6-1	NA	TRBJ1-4	CASSPTSRGRTNEKLFF	TGTGCCAGCAGCCCCACCTCTCGGGGTCGGACTAATGAAAAACTGTTTTTT
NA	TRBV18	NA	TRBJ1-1	CASSRRDTEAFF	TGTGCCAGCTCAAGGAGGGACACTGAAGCTTTCTTT
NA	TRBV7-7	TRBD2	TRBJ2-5	CASSIGTSGYQETQYF	TGTGCTAGCAGCATCGGGACTAGCGGATACCAAGAGACCCAGTACTTC
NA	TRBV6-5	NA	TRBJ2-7	CASSYSTGKNYEQYF	TGTGCCAGCAGTTACTCGACTGGCAAAAACTACGAGCAGTACTTC
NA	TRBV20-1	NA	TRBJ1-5	CSARGDTMGNQPQHF	TGCAGTGCTAGAGGCGATACAATGGGCAATCAGCCCCAGCATTTT
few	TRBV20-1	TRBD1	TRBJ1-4	CSAGTGGAGVNEKLFF	TGCAGTGCCGGGACAGGGGGGGCCGGGGTTAATGAAAAACTGTTTTTT
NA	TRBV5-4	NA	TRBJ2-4	CASSLREGSNIQYF	TGTGCCAGCAGCTTGAGGGAAGGGTCAAACATTCAGTACTTC
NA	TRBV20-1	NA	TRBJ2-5	CSASLARRETQYF	TGCAGTGCTAGTCTAGCGCGGCGGGAGACCCAGTACTTC
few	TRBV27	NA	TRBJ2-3	CASSNWRSQYF	TGTGCCAGCAGTAATTGGCGTTCGCAGTATTTT
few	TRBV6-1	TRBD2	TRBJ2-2	CASSEGLAGPTGELFF	TGTGCCAGCAGTGAAGGACTAGCGGGGCCCACCGGGGAGCTGTTTTTT
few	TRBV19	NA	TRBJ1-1	CASSRTEITEAFF	TGTGCCAGTAGTAGAACAGAGATCACTGAAGCTTTCTTT
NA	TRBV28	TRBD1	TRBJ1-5	CASRYGQGSGNQPQHF	TGTGCCAGCAGATATGGACAGGGTAGTGGCAATCAGCCCCAGCATTTT
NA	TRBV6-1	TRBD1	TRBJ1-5	CASLRTGGNQPQHF	TGTGCCAGCCTAAGGACAGGGGGCAATCAGCCCCAGCATTTT
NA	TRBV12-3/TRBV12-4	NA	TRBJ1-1	CASRVGVGAEAFF	TGTGCCAGCAGGGTAGGGGTCGGGGCTGAAGCTTTCTTT
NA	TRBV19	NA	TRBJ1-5	CASTQANQPQHF	TGTGCCAGTACGCAGGCCAATCAGCCCCAGCATTTT
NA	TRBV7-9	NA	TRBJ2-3	CASSLEITDTQYF	TGTGCCAGCAGCTTAGAGATCACAGATACGCAGTATTTT
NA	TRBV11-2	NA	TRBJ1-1	CASSSRRSLNTEAFF	TGTGCCAGCAGCTCCCGCCGGTCCCTAAACACTGAAGCTTTCTTT
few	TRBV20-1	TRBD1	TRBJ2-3	CSATPIQGASDTQYF	TGCAGTGCTACTCCGATTCAGGGGGCTTCAGATACGCAGTATTTT
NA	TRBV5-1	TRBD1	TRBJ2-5	CASKARPGQQETQYF	TGCGCCAGCAAAGCTCGACCGGGACAGCAAGAGACCCAGTACTTC
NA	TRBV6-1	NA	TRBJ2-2	CASRGTFSSGELFF	TGTGCCAGCAGAGGGACTTTTTCGTCCGGGGAGCTGTTTTTT